This T cell receptor (beta chain) was sequenced for a study of regulatory T cells in long-lasting Graves disease. Study findings and constraints: Persistent Graves' patients showed reduced TCR diversity versus newly diagnosed patients. Sharing of public clonotypes was greater in persistent patients (around 2,500) than in new patients (more than 900).

Trimming stripped 0 bases from V and 0 bases from J, with 9 bases between. Germline V lookup: CDR1 SGDLS, CDR2 YYNGEE. This CDR3 contains 15 residues. This clonotype appeared a few times. As yet, its antigen is unknown. Investigators prepared the TCR beta libraries by applying iRepertoire HTBI primers and Arm-PCR of CDR3 regions. A single record per CDR3 protein comes from TCRdb applying MiXCR to the multiplex PCR reads. The sample consists of 400,000 to 600,000 distinct CDR3 sequences, approximately 21% of them appearing once. Time point: persistent/refractory GD, antithyroid drugs over 5 years with positive TRAb. Preparation of the TCR library used RNA extracted from PBMCs. Doctors identified Graves' disease using the American Thyroid Association guidelines.

This receptor was obtained from a female donor with Graves disease. This specimen was peripheral blood mononuclear cells (PBMCs), taken when the disease was refractory, from a patient treated with antithyroid drugs. J is TRBJ1-2 and V is TRBV9; D not resolved. For the CDR3, the DNA is TGTGCCAGCAGCGTAGGTAACTTACCTAACTATGGCTACACCTTC. Translation gives CASSVGNLPNYGYTF.